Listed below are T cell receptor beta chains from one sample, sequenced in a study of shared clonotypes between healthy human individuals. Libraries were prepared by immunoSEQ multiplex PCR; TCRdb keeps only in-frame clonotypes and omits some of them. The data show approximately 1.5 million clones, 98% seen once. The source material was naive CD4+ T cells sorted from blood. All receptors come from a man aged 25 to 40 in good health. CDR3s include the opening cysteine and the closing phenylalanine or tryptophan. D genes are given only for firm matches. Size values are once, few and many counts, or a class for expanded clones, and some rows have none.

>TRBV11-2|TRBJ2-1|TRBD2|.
CASTLGWGTSGYNEQFF
TGTGCCAGCACCTTAGGGTGGGGGACTAGCGGGTACAATGAGCAGTTCTTC
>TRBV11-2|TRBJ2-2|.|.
CASSLDLGMAGELFF
TGTGCCAGCAGCTTAGATTTGGGGATGGCCGGGGAGCTGTTTTTT
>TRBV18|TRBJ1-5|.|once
CASSPGARGEEPQHF
TGTGCCAGCTCACCCGGAGCGCGCGGGGAGGAGCCCCAGCATTTT
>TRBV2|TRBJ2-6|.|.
CASNGQSGANVLTF
TGTGCCAGCAATGGACAGTCTGGGGCCAACGTCCTGACTTTC
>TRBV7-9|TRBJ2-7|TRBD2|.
CASSPRLASPYEQYF
TGTGCCAGCAGCCCGAGACTAGCCTCTCCCTACGAGCAGTACTTC
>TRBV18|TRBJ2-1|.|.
CASSPLQTSSYNEQFF
TGTGCCAGCTCACCACTTCAAACGAGCTCCTACAATGAGCAGTTCTTC
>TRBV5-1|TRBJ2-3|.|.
CASSLIVGTDTQYF
TGCGCCAGCAGCTTGATAGTTGGCACAGATACGCAGTATTTT
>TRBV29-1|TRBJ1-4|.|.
CSGGTPNEKLFF
TGCAGCGGCGGGACCCCTAATGAAAAACTGTTTTTT
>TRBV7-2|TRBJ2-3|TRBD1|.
CASSLGTGGPDTQYF
TGTGCCAGCAGCTTAGGGACAGGGGGCCCAGATACGCAGTATTTT
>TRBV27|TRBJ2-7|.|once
CASSLVGNRYEQYF
TGTGCCAGCAGTTTAGTAGGGAATCGCTACGAGCAGTACTTC
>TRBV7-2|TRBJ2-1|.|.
CASSQDLYEQFF
TGTGCCAGCAGCCAGGACCTCTATGAGCAGTTCTTC
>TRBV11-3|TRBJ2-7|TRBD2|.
CASSLALADSYEQYF
TGTGCCAGCAGCTTAGCACTAGCGGATTCCTACGAGCAGTACTTC
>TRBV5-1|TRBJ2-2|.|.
CASSLEASVTLTPCFF
TGCGCCAGCAGCTTGGAAGCTAGCGTGACCCTGACACCCTGTTTTTTT
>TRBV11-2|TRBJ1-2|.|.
CASSLDRGGPYGYTF
TGTGCCAGCAGCTTAGATCGAGGCGGCCCCTATGGCTACACCTTC
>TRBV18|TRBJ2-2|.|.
CASSPDRAGTGELFF
TGTGCCAGCTCACCCGACAGGGCGGGAACCGGGGAGCTGTTTTTT
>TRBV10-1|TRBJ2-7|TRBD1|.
CATVTGPSYEQYF
TGCGCCACCGTGACAGGGCCTTCCTACGAGCAGTACTTC
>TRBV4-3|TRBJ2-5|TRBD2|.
CASSPGTSGIGQETQYF
TGCGCCAGCAGCCCCGGGACTAGCGGCATAGGGCAAGAGACCCAGTACTTC
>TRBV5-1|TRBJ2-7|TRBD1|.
CASSTQGAFYEQYF
TGCGCCAGCAGCACACAGGGGGCATTCTACGAGCAGTACTTC
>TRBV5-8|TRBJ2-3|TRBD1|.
CASSRTGTATQYF
TGTGCCAGCAGCAGAACCGGGACAGCTACGCAGTATTTT
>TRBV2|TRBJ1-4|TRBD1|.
CASFWWSGQGANNEKLFF
TGTGCCAGCTTCTGGTGGTCGGGACAGGGGGCGAATAATGAAAAACTGTTTTTT
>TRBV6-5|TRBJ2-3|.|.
CASSYGGGVTDTQYF
TGTGCCAGCAGTTACGGAGGGGGCGTCACAGATACGCAGTATTTT
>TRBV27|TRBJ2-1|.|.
CASKLFPGQSSYNEQFF
TGTGCCAGCAAACTTTTCCCGGGGCAGAGCTCCTACAATGAGCAGTTCTTC
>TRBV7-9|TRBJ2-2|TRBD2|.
CASSLVSRLAGVYSGELFF
TGTGCCAGCAGCTTAGTCTCGAGGCTAGCGGGAGTTTATAGCGGGGAGCTGTTTTTT
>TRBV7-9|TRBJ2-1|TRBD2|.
CASSLGGSPDEQFF
TGTGCCAGCAGCTTGGGCGGGAGTCCCGATGAGCAGTTCTTC
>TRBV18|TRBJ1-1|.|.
CASSPFPWRENTEAFF
TGTGCCAGCTCACCATTCCCATGGAGGGAGAACACTGAAGCTTTCTTT
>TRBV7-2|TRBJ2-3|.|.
CASSLEREDTQYF
TGTGCCAGCAGCTTAGAACGGGAAGATACGCAGTATTTT
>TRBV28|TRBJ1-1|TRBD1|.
CASRLRMTGLDTEAFF
TGTGCCAGCAGGCTACGCATGACAGGGTTGGACACTGAAGCTTTCTTT
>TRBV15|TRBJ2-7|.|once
CATSPRGGGDDHEQYF
TGTGCCACCAGCCCCCGAGGGGGAGGGGACGATCACGAGCAGTACTTC
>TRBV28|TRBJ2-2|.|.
CASSRWDRRNHGELFF
TGTGCCAGCAGTCGGTGGGACCGTCGAAATCACGGGGAGCTGTTTTTT
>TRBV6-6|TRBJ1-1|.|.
CASSYSRVRGTEAFF
TGTGCCAGCAGTTACTCGCGGGTTCGTGGCACTGAAGCTTTCTTT
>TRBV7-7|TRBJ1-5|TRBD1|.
CASSSKPQGYRGNSNQPQHF
TGTGCCAGCAGCTCAAAACCACAGGGGTACCGGGGCAATAGCAATCAGCCCCAGCATTTT
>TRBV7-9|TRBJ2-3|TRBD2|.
CASSLSSGRSTDTQYF
TGTGCCAGCAGCTTATCAAGCGGGAGAAGTACAGATACGCAGTATTTT
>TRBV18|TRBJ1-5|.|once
CASSPTGGDQPQHF
TGTGCCAGCTCACCTACGGGAGGCGATCAGCCCCAGCATTTT
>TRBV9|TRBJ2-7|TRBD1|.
CASSVGGTGGASYEQYF
TGTGCCAGCAGCGTAGGGGGAACAGGGGGCGCCTCCTACGAGCAGTACTTC
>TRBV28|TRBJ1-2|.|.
CASTSPGRGLGDGYTF
TGTGCCAGCACTAGTCCAGGCCGGGGACTAGGGGATGGCTACACCTTC
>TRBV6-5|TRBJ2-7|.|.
CASRGRPSYEQYF
TGTGCCAGCAGAGGCAGACCTTCCTACGAGCAGTACTTC
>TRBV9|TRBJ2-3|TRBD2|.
CASSVSRREGLDTQYF
TGTGCCAGCAGCGTAAGTCGACGGGAGGGCCTGGATACGCAGTATTTT
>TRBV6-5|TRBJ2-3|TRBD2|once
CASRLSGSTDTQYF
TGTGCCAGCAGACTCAGCGGGAGTACAGATACGCAGTATTTT
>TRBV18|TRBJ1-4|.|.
CASSPSDRRNEKLFF
TGTGCCAGCTCACCCTCCGACAGGAGGAATGAAAAACTGTTTTTT
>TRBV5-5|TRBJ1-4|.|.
CASSLVDKEKLFF
TGTGCCAGCAGCTTGGTCGACAAAGAAAAACTGTTTTTT
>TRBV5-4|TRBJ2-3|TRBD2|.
CASSSRTSGRTDTQYF
TGTGCCAGCAGTTCTCGGACTAGCGGACGCACAGATACGCAGTATTTT
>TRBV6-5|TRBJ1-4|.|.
CASSYSSGKLFF
TGTGCCAGCAGTTACTCTAGTGGAAAACTGTTTTTT
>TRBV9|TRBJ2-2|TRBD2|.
CASSVRSSGRVSTGELFF
TGTGCCAGCAGCGTAAGGTCTAGCGGGAGGGTAAGCACCGGGGAGCTGTTTTTT
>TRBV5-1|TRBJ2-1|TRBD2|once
CASSRGLATISYNEQFF
TGCGCCAGCAGCCGGGGACTAGCGACCATTTCCTACAATGAGCAGTTCTTC
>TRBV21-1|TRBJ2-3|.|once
CASSGGADTQYF
TGTGCCAGCAGCGGGGGGGCAGATACGCAGTATTTT
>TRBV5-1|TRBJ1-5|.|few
CASSLGPAGNQPQHF
TGCGCCAGCAGCTTGGGTCCGGCAGGCAATCAGCCCCAGCATTTT
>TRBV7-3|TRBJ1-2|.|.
CASSDRSNYGYTF
TGTGCCAGCAGCGACAGATCTAACTATGGCTACACCTTC
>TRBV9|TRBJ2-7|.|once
CASSVEAYPYEQYF
TGTGCCAGCAGCGTAGAGGCCTATCCCTACGAGCAGTACTTC
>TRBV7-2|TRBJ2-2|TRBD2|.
CASSPKGGWSGELFF
TGTGCCAGCAGCCCTAAGGGAGGGTGGTCCGGGGAGCTGTTTTTT
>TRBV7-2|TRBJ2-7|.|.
CASSLVGTQSSYEQYF
TGTGCCAGCAGCTTAGTCGGGACACAAAGCTCCTACGAGCAGTACTTC
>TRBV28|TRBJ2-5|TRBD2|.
CASRREGETQYF
TGTGCCAGCCGGAGGGAGGGGGAGACCCAGTACTTC
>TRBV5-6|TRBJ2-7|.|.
CASSSNPRLNTYEQYF
TGTGCCAGCAGCTCGAATCCTCGACTTAATACCTACGAGCAGTACTTC
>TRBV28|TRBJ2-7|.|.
CASRDPGRKQYF
TGTGCCAGCAGAGATCCCGGCCGGAAGCAGTACTTC
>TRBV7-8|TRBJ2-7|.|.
CASSLGGLGYEQYF
TGTGCCAGCAGCTTGGGGGGGCTCGGTTACGAGCAGTACTTC
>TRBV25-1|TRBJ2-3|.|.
CASSDRLLNTDTQYF
TGTGCCAGCAGTGATCGGCTTCTAAACACAGATACGCAGTATTTT
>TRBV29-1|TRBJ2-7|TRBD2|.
CSVAGLAESSYEQYF
TGCAGCGTGGCGGGACTAGCGGAGAGCTCCTACGAGCAGTACTTC
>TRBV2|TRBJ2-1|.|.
CASSDRGDNEQFF
TGTGCCAGCAGTGACAGGGGGGACAATGAGCAGTTCTTC
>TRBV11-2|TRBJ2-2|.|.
CASSPLGGVGELFF
TGTGCCAGCAGCCCCCTTGGTGGGGTCGGGGAGCTGTTTTTT
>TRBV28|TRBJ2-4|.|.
CASEYSFAKNIQYF
TGTGCCAGCGAATACTCGTTCGCCAAAAACATTCAGTACTTC
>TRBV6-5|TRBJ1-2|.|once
CASRPTGGEYGYTF
TGTGCCAGCCGCCCCACCGGGGGGGAGTATGGCTACACCTTC